This T cell receptor (beta chain) appears in the sequencing data of a study of tumor and adjacent non-tumor tissue in lung cancer. Study-level information: Approximately 4.2 million productive TCRbeta reads were obtained per sample on average. The study's findings and limits: Significantly higher TCR diversity was found in tumor than normal lung. Tumor repertoires had a smaller top 100 clone share than normal lung. Shorter survival was associated with higher TCR diversity in tumors.

TCRbeta libraries were built with three rounds of nested PCR, modified from ARM-PCR. Using its own MiXCR run on the multiplex PCR reads, TCRdb lists one record per CDR3 protein. Of some 99,000 distinct CDR3 sequences in the sample, about 63% were seen once. The CDR3 is 15 amino acids. Germline V gene sequence: CDR1 MNHNY, CDR2 SVGAGI (reference sequence). With regard to this clonotype: The antigen remains unidentified. Mismatch with germline at one junction end may stem from a read error.

RNA was extracted from bulk tissue without any cell sorting. Distant lung tissue was collected more than 3 cm away from the tumor edge. The V and J genes are TRBV6-6 and TRBJ2-3; 11 bases map to TRBD1. This receptor was obtained from a man aged 55 to 69 with non-small cell lung cancer. The specimen sequenced was distant non-tumor lung tissue. The CDR3 DNA reads TGTGCCAGCAGCTCCCGGGACAGGGGGAAGGATATGCAGTATTTT. Translated, it gives CASSSRDRGKDMQYF.